The clone carrying this T cell receptor beta chain was seen a handful of times. Its antigen is as yet unknown. This sample includes further DNA sequences coding for the same CDR3. The source of the sample is a study of a mutant IDH1 vaccine in newly diagnosed glioma. Study-wide points: Alterations occurring in top peripheral T cell clonotypes seemed unrelated to pseudoprogression.

The data were produced by immunoSEQ multiplex PCR, yet TCRdb's version contains in-frame clones alone and is incomplete. The table has over 80,000 clones, around 90% seen once. Germline V gene sequence: CDR1 SGHRS, CDR2 YFSETQ. The CDR3 extends over 14 amino acids. Trimming took off 0 bases at V and 0 bases at J, with 6 bases between the two ends. Sample time point: baseline, week 1 (first vaccination visit). Documented treatment: pre-vaccination baseline after standard-of-care therapy. The chain uses TRBV5-1 and TRBJ1-1, with D unresolved. The sequence was obtained from a woman in her forties or fifties with glioma. The specimen comprised PBMCs, sampled from a glioma patient treated with radiotherapy, temozolomide or both. CDR3 coding DNA: TGCGCCAGCAGCTTGGACGGACTGAACACTGAAGCTTTCTTT. Amino acids: CASSLDGLNTEAFF.